This T cell receptor (beta chain) came from a study of T cell responses to AZD1222 COVID-19 vaccine. Details on this clone: Its antigen is unknown.

Study-wide results and limits: Spike-wide coverage was observed for vaccine-associated CD4 TCRs, with dominant responses at 160-218 and 743-854.

This table comes from immunoSEQ multiplex PCR, and its TCRdb copy is limited to in-frame clones, with some not included. The sample contains approximately 200,000 clones, 90% to 95% of which appear only once. Germline V gene sequence: CDR1 SGHVS, CDR2 FNYEAQ. The CDR3 totals 15 residues. V was trimmed by 4 bases and J by 0 bases, leaving 10 bases between them. The J gene is TRBJ1-3, the V gene TRBV7-6, with D uncertain. The material sequenced was peripheral blood, taken 28 days after the second AZD1222 dose. This TCR came from an adult who received the AZD1222 COVID-19 vaccine. CDR3 residues: CASSSWQSSGNTIYF. DNA for the CDR3: TGTGCCAGCAGCTCTTGGCAGAGCTCTGGAAACACCATATATTTT.